This entry is about one T cell receptor beta chain. V lost 0 bases and J 0 bases, leaving 9 bases between the germline ends. In germline, CDR1 is LGHDT, CDR2 YNNKEL (reference sequence). The CDR3 sequence is 16 residues long. This entry belongs to a study of blood T cell repertoires in COVID-19. The wider study: The samples span acute and convalescent COVID-19 from the United States, Italy and Spain. From T cells, B-cell-depleted T cells, or PBMCs came the material, which was cDNA or gDNA.

Measured with immunoSEQ multiplex PCR; TCRdb has only the in-frame clones, and not every one. The sample records 250,000 to 350,000 clones, about 88% being singletons. Material for sequencing was peripheral blood. The clonotype comes from a woman aged 60-70 years with acute or convalescent COVID-19. The J gene is TRBJ1-3, the V gene TRBV3-1 (or the pseudogene TRBV3-2); D is ambiguous. In nucleotides, the CDR3 is TGTGCCAGCAGCCAAGATGACTTTCGCTCTGGAAACACCATATATTTT. Its translation: CASSQDDFRSGNTIYF.